These T cell receptor beta chains were read from a single sample in a study of blood T cell repertoires in COVID-19. The method was immunoSEQ multiplex PCR; TCRdb's version includes in-frame clones alone and lacks a portion of them. Altogether approximately 140,000 clones are present, 81% being singletons, with the ten largest covering roughly 7.7%. The sample comprised peripheral blood. The receptors here all came from a human donor with acute or convalescent COVID-19. The donor label of this sample is uncertain. Both conserved end residues are part of each CDR3. The D gene is left open where the match is weak. The size entry is marked missing in some rows and otherwise reads once, few, many or a size class.

CDR3nt	CDR3aa	v_gene	j_gene	abundance	d_gene
TGTGCCAGCAGGGCCCGGGGGGGCCGAACAGATACGCAGTATTTT	CASRARGGRTDTQYF	TRBV6-5	TRBJ2-3	.	TRBD2
TGTGCCAGTAGTAGGGGCCTTGGGGCTAACTATGGCTACACCTTC	CASSRGLGANYGYTF	TRBV19	TRBJ1-2	.	.
TGTGCCAGCAGCCACACAGGGTGGGGCGGGGAGCTGTTTTTT	CASSHTGWGGELFF	TRBV5-5	TRBJ2-2	.	.
TGTGCCAGCAGCCGCGGGGACCGCGGCACCGGGGAGCTGTTTTTT	CASSRGDRGTGELFF	TRBV7-2	TRBJ2-2	few	.
TGTGCCAGCAGCCCGAGGATTCCAATGAACACCGGGGAGCTGTTTTTT	CASSPRIPMNTGELFF	TRBV5-6	TRBJ2-2	few	.
TGTGCCTGGAGTGTAATGGGACAGGGGGCGCCGGGCTACACCTTC	CAWSVMGQGAPGYTF	TRBV30	TRBJ1-2	.	TRBD1
TGTGCCAGCAGCGTAGCGGTACAGGCCCTCTATGGCTACACCTTC	CASSVAVQALYGYTF	TRBV9	TRBJ1-2	once	.
TGTGCCAGCAGCTCCGGACAGGGTTGGGGAGAGACCCAGTACTTC	CASSSGQGWGETQYF	TRBV7-3	TRBJ2-5	.	TRBD1
TGTGCCAGCAGCCCTAGACAGTTAGACGGCTACACCTTC	CASSPRQLDGYTF	TRBV5-5	TRBJ1-2	few	.
TGTGCCAGCAGCTTCGTGGGGAGGGTAGTAACAGATACGCAGTATTTT	CASSFVGRVVTDTQYF	TRBV5-8	TRBJ2-3	.	TRBD2
TGTGCCAGCAGTGAAGCGCCTACAGGGAACTATGGCTACACCTTC	CASSEAPTGNYGYTF	TRBV6-1	TRBJ1-2	.	.
TGTGCCAGCAGTGCCGACGGGAACTATGGCTACACCTTC	CASSADGNYGYTF	TRBV6-4	TRBJ1-2	.	.
TGTGCCATCACGGGTGGAGTTGGCGGGGGCAACTATGGCTACACCTTC	CAITGGVGGGNYGYTF	TRBV10-3	TRBJ1-2	few	.
TGCGCCAGCAGCTTTGGGGGCGGCCGGGAGACCCAGTACTTC	CASSFGGGRETQYF	TRBV4-1	TRBJ2-5	few	.
TGTGCCAGCAGCCTACGGGTGGAAAACACTGAAGCTTTCTTT	CASSLRVENTEAFF	TRBV3-1/TRBV3-2	TRBJ1-1	.	.
TGCGCCAGCAGCTTGGGAGACTACAATGAGCAGTTCTTC	CASSLGDYNEQFF	TRBV5-1	TRBJ2-1	.	.
TGTGCCAGCAGTTACAATGCCGGGGACTCTGGAAACACCATATATTTT	CASSYNAGDSGNTIYF	TRBV6-5	TRBJ1-3	once	.
TGTGCCAGCAGGGCCTTGGGCAGTGAAAAACTGTTTTTT	CASRALGSEKLFF	TRBV2	TRBJ1-4	once	.
TGTGCCAGTAGTATAGACAGGACCACAGGACAGCCCCAGCATTTT	CASSIDRTTGQPQHF	TRBV19	TRBJ1-5	.	.
TGTGCCAGCAGTAGGGAGGGGACCTATAATTCACCCCTCCACTTT	CASSREGTYNSPLHF	TRBV2	TRBJ1-6	.	.
TGTGCCACCAGCAGAGGGGACAGAGCTAATGAAAAACTGTTTTTT	CATSRGDRANEKLFF	TRBV15	TRBJ1-4	.	TRBD1
TGTGCCAGCAGCCTCCCGGGACCCAGGGGAGATACGCAGTATTTT	CASSLPGPRGDTQYF	TRBV27	TRBJ2-3	.	.
TGTGCCAGCAGTTACTCGGGGCCAGGGAACATTCAGTACTTC	CASSYSGPGNIQYF	TRBV6-5	TRBJ2-4	.	.
TGTGCCAGCAGTGTGGTGGTGTCCGGAGGAGGCGGGGAGCTGTTTTTT	CASSVVVSGGGGELFF	TRBV2	TRBJ2-2	.	.
TGTGCCAGCAGCGTAGTGGGGGCGACCTACGGCTACACCTTC	CASSVVGATYGYTF	TRBV11-2	TRBJ1-2	few	.
TGCGCCAGCAGCTCGCCGGGACAGGGCATTACTAACTATGGCTACACCTTC	CASSSPGQGITNYGYTF	TRBV5-1	TRBJ1-2	.	TRBD1
TGTGCCAGCAGCCCGCTGGTCGGCTCTGGAAACACCATATATTTT	CASSPLVGSGNTIYF	TRBV3-1/TRBV3-2	TRBJ1-3	.	.
TGTGCCAGCAGCTCCACCGGGACAGCGTCTAACTATGGCTACACCTTC	CASSSTGTASNYGYTF	TRBV5-6	TRBJ1-2	.	TRBD1
TGTGCCTGGAGTGAGAGGGACACCGGGGAGCTGTTTTTT	CAWSERDTGELFF	TRBV30	TRBJ2-2	medium-sized	.
TGTGCCGCCAGCGGGGGCCCCTTCCTTCTCACAGATACGCAGTATTTT	CAASGGPFLLTDTQYF	TRBV15	TRBJ2-3	.	TRBD2
TGTGCCAGCAGTTACTCGGGGCCCAATAGCAATCAGCCCCAGCATTTT	CASSYSGPNSNQPQHF	TRBV6-5	TRBJ1-5	.	.
TGTGCCAGTAGTATAGTGAGGGGGCCCGACTATGGCTACACCTTC	CASSIVRGPDYGYTF	TRBV19	TRBJ1-2	.	TRBD1
TGTGCCACCCCGAGCGTGTTGATAGCGGGGGACAATGAGCAGTTCTTC	CATPSVLIAGDNEQFF	TRBV21-1	TRBJ2-1	.	.
TGCGCCAGCAGGCCGGGACAGGGGTGGTATGGCTACACCTTC	CASRPGQGWYGYTF	TRBV4-1	TRBJ1-2	.	TRBD1
TGCAGTGCTAGTCGGGGGGCCGGGAACACTGAAGCTTTCTTT	CSASRGAGNTEAFF	TRBV20-1	TRBJ1-1	.	.
TGTGCCAGCAGCTTAGCCCGGACAACTCCCCACGAGCAGTACTTC	CASSLARTTPHEQYF	TRBV11-2	TRBJ2-7	.	.
TGTGCCAGCAGCCACACAGGGGTTTCACCCCTCCACTTT	CASSHTGVSPLHF	TRBV3-1/TRBV3-2	TRBJ1-6	.	TRBD1
TGTGCCAGCAGCCACGGACGGGACAGGCACTCTGGGGCCAACGTCCTGACTTTC	CASSHGRDRHSGANVLTF	TRBV9	TRBJ2-6	.	TRBD1
TGTGCCACCAGCAGAGGTTCGACAGGGGGGGATGAAAAACTGTTTTTT	CATSRGSTGGDEKLFF	TRBV15	TRBJ1-4	once	TRBD1
TGTGCCAGCAGTTACTCAGGGGGATGGAATTCACCCCTCCACTTT	CASSYSGGWNSPLHF	TRBV6-5	TRBJ1-6	few	.
TGTGCCAGCAGCTCGGTACGTGGAGACAGGGGTGGGGAGCAGTACTTC	CASSSVRGDRGGEQYF	TRBV5-6	TRBJ2-7	.	TRBD1
TGCGCCAGCAGCCAAGCGGGACTAGTCCACTACGAGCAGTACTTC	CASSQAGLVHYEQYF	TRBV4-1	TRBJ2-7	many	TRBD2
TGTGCCACCAGCAGAGAGGGCAGCTGGGACACTGAAGCTTTCTTT	CATSREGSWDTEAFF	TRBV15	TRBJ1-1	.	.
TGTGCCAGCAGTCGAGGGGATACGCAGTATTTT	CASSRGDTQYF	TRBV6-5	TRBJ2-3	once	.
TGTGCCAGCAGTGAAGGTCGACAGGACCACAACTATGGCTACACCTTC	CASSEGRQDHNYGYTF	TRBV6-1	TRBJ1-2	.	.
TGTGCCAGCAGCTTAGATAGCGGTGAGCAGTTCTTC	CASSLDSGEQFF	TRBV7-9	TRBJ2-1	.	.
TGTGCCATCAGGTCAGGGGACTATGGCTACACCTTC	CAIRSGDYGYTF	TRBV10-3	TRBJ1-2	.	.
TGTGCCAGCAGCCGGGACAGGGGGGAGACCCAGTACTTC	CASSRDRGETQYF	TRBV11-2	TRBJ2-5	.	TRBD1
TGTGCCAGCAGCTGGAATAGCGGGGGAGAGACCCAGTACTTC	CASSWNSGGETQYF	TRBV7-9	TRBJ2-5	.	TRBD2
TGTGCCAGCAGTCGTACTATTGATTTCTACAATGAGCAGTTCTTC	CASSRTIDFYNEQFF	TRBV27	TRBJ2-1	.	.
TGTGCCACCAGTGATTCCGCAAGCCTTCTTAACTATGGCTACACCTTC	CATSDSASLLNYGYTF	TRBV24-1	TRBJ1-2	.	.
TGTGCCAGCAGTGAAACAACAGGGGGCTGGGGGGGTCAGCCCCAGCATTTT	CASSETTGGWGGQPQHF	TRBV2	TRBJ1-5	.	TRBD1
TGTGCCAGCAGCCAGGTTCTCGACAGGTCCAATTCACCCCTCCACTTT	CASSQVLDRSNSPLHF	TRBV4-2	TRBJ1-6	.	.